The 29 T cell receptor beta chains below all came from one sample that was sequenced in a study of T-cell reconstitution after alpha-beta-depleted transplantation in children. A TCRbeta library incorporating unique molecular identifiers was prepared. TCRdb re-analysed the PCR reads in MiXCR, keeping a single row per CDR3 protein. The table has about 900,000 distinct CDR3 sequences, under 30% seen once; the top ten hold about 28%. The sample here was PBMCs, mostly from graft donor cells, taken 360 days after TCRalphabeta/CD19-depleted stem cell transplant. The receptors originated from a boy under two years old who had a stem cell transplant for SCID, so the T cells may come from the graft donor.

In its sample, this clonotype was seen a few times. V and J are TRBV4-3 and TRBJ2-4; a possible D gene is TRBD1 (6 bases). The CDR3 consists of 16 residues. Trimming shortened V by 1 base and J by 0 bases, and 10 bases separated the two germline ends. Germline loops: CDR1 LGHNA, CDR2 YSLEER. The CDR3 DNA reads as TGCGCCAGCAGCCAAGGGACAGTTCTAGCCAAAAACATTCAGTACTTC. This translates into CASSQGTVLAKNIQYF.

The chain uses TRBV5-6 and TRBJ2-7; D perhaps matches TRBD1 (5 bases). The germline gives CDR1 SGHDT, CDR2 YYEEEE. V was clipped by 5 bases and J by 6 bases, with 15 bases between them. The CDR3 contains 13 residues. The CDR3 is CASRFQQVSEQYF. Here the CDR3 DNA reads TGTGCCAGCAGGTTCCAACAGGTTTCCGAGCAGTACTTC.

The genes are TRBV5-4 and TRBJ2-5; TRBD1 matches 7 bases. The germline CDR1 and CDR2 sequences are SGHNT and YYREEE (reference sequence). CDR3 length: 15 residues. The J segment lost 7 bases and the V segment lost 2 bases, leaving 11 bases of the junction unmatched. CDR3 residues: CASSFGDSVRLTQYF. DNA of the CDR3: TGTGCCAGCAGCTTTGGGGACAGCGTACGTTTGACCCAGTACTTC.

The chain uses TRBV7-2 and TRBJ1-1; D not resolved. Trimming removed 1 base at V and 4 bases at J, with 13 bases between. This CDR3 spans 15 amino acids. CDR1 and CDR2 (germline): SGHTA, FQGNSA. This CDR3 reads CASSLGPGISTEAFF. CDR3 nucleotides: TGTGCCAGCAGCTTAGGCCCGGGGATAAGCACTGAAGCTTTCTTT.

This clonotype has a handful of counts. The chain employs TRBV6-5 and TRBJ2-7, with D perhaps being TRBD1 or TRBD2 (5 bases each). The germline V gene encodes CDR1 MNHEY and CDR2 SVGAGI. The length of the CDR3 is 15 residues. The V and J ends lost 5 bases and 0 bases respectively, with 14 bases between them. For the CDR3, the DNA is TGTGCCAGCAGTATATCGGGACGGCCCTCCTACGAGCAGTACTTC. It translates to CASSISGRPSYEQYF.

In this sample, this clonotype turned up a few times. V is TRBV28 and J is TRBJ2-1; D is possibly TRBD2 (5 bases). The CDR3 runs to 17 residues. Germline CDR1 and CDR2: MDHEN and SYDVKM. Trimming cost V 5 bases and J 0 bases, with 17 bases left between them. The CDR3 here is CASSSPGEGTSYNEQFF. DNA of the CDR3: TGTGCCAGCAGTAGTCCGGGCGAGGGAACCTCCTACAATGAGCAGTTCTTC. Filled out from reference TRBV28 and TRBJ2-1, the complete variable domain reads DVKVTQSSRYLVKRTGEKVFLECVQDMDHENMFWYRQDPGLGLRLIYFSYDVKMKEKGDIPEGYSVSREKKERFSLILESASTNQTSMYLCASSSPGEGTSYNEQFFGPGTRLTVL.

This clonotype was counted a few times. This chain connects TRBV29-1 to TRBJ2-2; 9 bases are shared with TRBD1. V was pared by 8 bases and J by 7 bases, with 8 bases of the junction left unmatched. This CDR3 is 13 amino acids long. Germline CDR1 and CDR2: SQVTM and ANQGSEA. The CDR3 DNA follows: TGCAGCACCCGGACAGGGGAGATCGGGGAGCTGTTTTTT. It translates to CSTRTGEIGELFF.

The chain uses TRBV12-3 or TRBV12-4 and TRBJ2-4, with 8 bases matching TRBD2. Losses at the gene ends were 8 bases for V and 4 bases for J; bases not matched to a gene: 4. The CDR3 covers 13 residues. The CDR3 loop reads CASGAGGKNIQYF. The CDR3 DNA reads as TGTGCCAGCGGGGCGGGGGGTAAAAACATTCAGTACTTC.

This clonotype was observed a few times. The chain has TRBV20-1 and TRBJ2-3; the match to TRBD2 covers 11 bases. In germline, CDR1 is DFQATT, CDR2 SNEGSKA (reference sequence). V was clipped by 4 bases and J by 2 bases; unmatched bases: 5. This CDR3 contains 15 residues. This CDR3 is CSATLAGGNTDTQYF. The CDR3 bases are TGCAGTGCTACTTTAGCGGGGGGGAACACAGATACGCAGTATTTT.

The chain is built from TRBV27 and TRBJ2-7; maybe TRBD1 (6 bases). The CDR3 totals 15 residues. V was shortened by 6 bases and J by 2 bases, with 17 bases between the two germline ends. Germline V lookup: CDR1 MNHEY, CDR2 SMNVEV (reference sequence). CDR3 sequence reads: CASSTRGQPPYEQYF. As DNA, the CDR3 is TGTGCCAGCAGCACCCGAGGACAGCCTCCCTACGAGCAGTACTTC.

V is TRBV7-2 and J is TRBJ2-2; D may be TRBD1 or TRBD2 (6 bases each). Trimming took 6 bases from V and 0 from J, leaving 14 bases between them. This CDR3 is built from 16 residues. The germline V gene has CDR1 SGHTA and CDR2 FQGNSA. CDR3 sequence (DNA): TGTGCCAGCAGTTCACAGGGAGGCCCGAACACCGGGGAGCTGTTTTTT. Translating it yields CASSSQGGPNTGELFF.

The V gene is TRBV5-1, the J gene TRBJ2-2; possibly TRBD1 for D (5 bases). Germline-derived CDR1 and CDR2 are SGHRS and YFSETQ. This CDR3 contains 19 residues. V lost 1 base to trimming and J lost 2 bases, with 21 bases between them. The CDR3 here is CASSLFVIFTGSNTGELFF. The CDR3 DNA sequence: TGCGCCAGCAGCTTGTTTGTTATTTTCACAGGATCTAACACCGGGGAGCTGTTTTTT.

The V call is TRBV10-3, the J call TRBJ2-3; D gene unclear. V was shortened by 6 bases and J by 0 bases, with 7 bases between the two germline ends. The CDR3 is made up of 13 amino acids. The germline CDR1 and CDR2 sequences are ENHRY and SYGVKD. This CDR3 is CAIRGRSTDTQYF. The CDR3, as DNA: TGTGCCATCAGGGGCAGAAGCACAGATACGCAGTATTTT.

In its sample, this clonotype was seen a few times. The chain joins TRBV2 to TRBJ2-1, with 14 nucleotides matching TRBD2. With V trimmed by 5 bases and J by 8 bases, 14 bases remained unmatched. Per germline, CDR1 SNHLY and CDR2 FYNNEI. The length of the CDR3 is 18 residues. For the CDR3, the DNA is TGTGCCAGCAGTACTCCTTTCCCGACTAGCGGGGGGGCATATGAGCAGTTCTTC. Its protein is CASSTPFPTSGGAYEQFF. The full variable domain, with the rest looked up from reference TRBV2 and TRBJ2-1, is EPEVTQTPSHQVTQMGQEVILRCVPISNHLYFYWYRQILGQKVEFLVSFYNNEISEKSEIFDDQFSVERPDGSNFTLKIRSTKLEDSAMYFCASSTPFPTSGGAYEQFFGPGTRLTVL.

This sequence joins TRBV2 and TRBJ1-6, with 7 positions matching TRBD1. Germline V lookup: CDR1 SNHLY, CDR2 FYNNEI. J gave up 10 bases and V 3 bases, and 6 bases lay outside the gene matches. The CDR3 consists of 14 residues. The CDR3 protein is CASSDRGSESPLHF. In DNA form, the CDR3 reads TGTGCCAGCAGTGACAGGGGGTCCGAGTCACCCCTCCACTTT.

V gene TRBV7-8 combines with J gene TRBJ2-7; TRBD1 agrees at 9 bases. J lost 2 bases, V lost 4 bases, and 6 bases had no gene match. The CDR3 consists of 15 residues. Looked up from germline, CDR1 is SGHVS and CDR2 is FQNEAQ. The CDR3 sequence: CASSSGQGVPYEQYF. The CDR3 DNA reads TGTGCCAGCAGCTCGGGACAGGGAGTCCCCTACGAGCAGTACTTC.

This clonotype was seen at least ten times. V usage is TRBV6-1 and J usage is TRBJ2-1; 7 bases fit TRBD2. J lost 0 bases, V lost 3 bases, and 5 bases had no gene match. From germline, CDR1 is MNHNS and CDR2 SASEGT. The CDR3 runs to 16 residues. The CDR3 nucleotides read TGTGCCAGCAGTGAGGGAGGGTCGCCCTCCTACAATGAGCAGTTCTTC. Its translation is CASSEGGSPSYNEQFF.

The rearrangement uses TRBV4-1 and TRBJ1-1; no firm D call. V lost 0 bases, J lost 7 bases, and 6 bases lay in between. Germline values: CDR1 MGHRA, CDR2 YSYEKL. The CDR3 spans 12 residues. For the CDR3, the DNA is TGCGCCAGCAGCCAAGATAGCGGTGAAGCTTTCTTT. The encoded protein is CASSQDSGEAFF.

V gene TRBV7-2 combines with J gene TRBJ1-3; 7 bases are shared with TRBD1. V dropped 3 bases and J dropped 3; count of bases not matched to a gene: 11. The germline V gene has CDR1 SGHTA and CDR2 FQGNSA. This CDR3 contains 17 residues. The CDR3 nucleotides read TGTGCCAGCAGCTTGCGCCTCACCCGGGACAGTGGAAACACCATATATTTT. It translates to CASSLRLTRDSGNTIYF.

This clonotype was detected a few times. The chain carries TRBV20-1 and TRBJ1-2; D is undetermined. CDR1 is DFQATT, CDR2 SNEGSKA, per germline (reference sequence). V was trimmed by 0 bases and J by 2 bases, leaving 7 bases between them. The CDR3 consists of 13 residues. The CDR3 DNA is TGCAGTGCTAGAGACGGGATGAACTATGGCTACACCTTC. This gives the protein CSARDGMNYGYTF.

This chain links TRBV7-8 with TRBJ1-2, with a possible D match to TRBD1 (6 bases). This CDR3 region has 12 residues. CDR1 is SGHVS, CDR2 FQNEAQ, per germline. The V end lost 9 bases, the J end lost 13 bases, and 21 bases lay between the germline ends. The CDR3 sequence is CASQLPQGPLTF. Here the CDR3 DNA reads TGTGCCAGTCAATTACCCCAGGGGCCCCTCACCTTC.

In this sample, this clonotype turned up a few times. The chain is built from TRBV2 and TRBJ2-5; D possibly corresponds to TRBD1 (6 bases). V lost 5 bases and J lost 1, with 11 bases in between. The germline V gene encodes CDR1 SNHLY and CDR2 FYNNEI. The CDR3 has 14 amino acids. The CDR3 region is CASSTLDSQETQYF. Here the CDR3 DNA reads TGTGCCAGCAGTACCCTGGACAGCCAAGAGACCCAGTACTTC.

The chain recombines TRBV4-1 with TRBJ2-1; 7 bases match TRBD1. Germline loops: CDR1 MGHRA, CDR2 YSYEKL. After removal of 3 bases from V and 6 bases from J, the junction contained 2 bases not matched to a gene. This CDR3 region has 13 residues. The CDR3 region has the DNA TGCGCCAGCAGCCAGGGACAGTTCAATGAGCAGTTCTTC. This sequence encodes CASSQGQFNEQFF.

V gene TRBV20-1 combines with J gene TRBJ1-1; TRBD1 is a possible D gene (5 bases). Trimming pared 5 bases from V and 5 bases from J, leaving 9 bases between. This CDR3 spans 11 amino acids. Germline CDR1 reads DFQATT; CDR2 reads SNEGSKA (reference sequence). DNA for the CDR3: TGCAGTGCTCGGTGGGGGACTGAAGCTTTCTTT. It specifies CSARWGTEAFF.

The chain recombines TRBV2 with TRBJ2-2; 14 bases line up with TRBD2. The V gene end was trimmed by 9 bases and the J gene end by 7 bases; junction bases not matched to a gene: 7. Germline lookup yields CDR1 SNHLY and CDR2 FYNNEI. The CDR3 spans 15 residues. Written as DNA, the CDR3 is TGTGCCAGGGGGATCGGGACTAGCGGGGGCGGGGAGCTGTTTTTT. As protein: CARGIGTSGGGELFF.

As to this clonotype: At one boundary the junction diverges from the germline segment, which might be a read error. The rearrangement joins TRBV4-1 to TRBJ1-1, with D unresolved. This CDR3 comprises 13 residues. The germline gives CDR1 MGHRA, CDR2 YSYEKL. CDR3 protein: CASSRTLNAEAFF. The CDR3 nucleotides read TGCGCCAGCTCCAGGACGCTGAACGCTGAAGCTTTCTTT.

This chain connects TRBV5-5 to TRBJ2-1; the D call may be TRBD1 or TRBD2 (7 bases each). CDR3 length: 17 residues. Trimming took off 3 bases at V and 2 bases at J, with 18 bases between the two ends. The germline gives CDR1 SGHKS, CDR2 YYEKEE (reference sequence). Here the CDR3 reads CASSSTRAGGAYNEQFF. The CDR3 bases are TGTGCCAGCAGCTCAACCCGGGCAGGGGGGGCCTACAATGAGCAGTTCTTC.

V gene TRBV19 combines with J gene TRBJ2-3, with a tentative D call TRBD1 (5 bases). CDR1 is LNHDA and CDR2 is SQIVND in the germline V gene (reference sequence). Trimming took off 5 bases at V and 5 bases at J, with 20 bases between the two ends. The CDR3 covers 16 residues. CDR3 residues: CASSPTDSLRGDTQYF. CDR3 nucleotides: TGTGCCAGTAGTCCTACCGACAGCCTAAGAGGAGATACGCAGTATTTT.

This clonotype showed up just a few times. This chain uses TRBV12-3 or TRBV12-4 with TRBJ2-7; TRBD1 is a possible D gene (6 bases). Trimming shortened V by 2 bases and J by 4 bases, and 18 bases separated the two germline ends. The CDR3 loop spans 16 amino acids. The CDR3 DNA follows: TGTGCCAGCAGTTTATTCAGGGGATACGAAGTGTACGAGCAGTACTTC. This translates into CASSLFRGYEVYEQYF.